Each of the 24 T cell receptor beta chains below was sequenced from the same sample in a study of cytomegalovirus exposure and HLA in healthy donors. Both 60 Vbeta primers and 13 Jbeta primers went into the PCR. Libraries were prepared by immunoSEQ multiplex PCR; TCRdb keeps only in-frame clonotypes and omits some of them. The sample yields about 61,000 clones, roughly 90% seen once. The sample comprised PBMCs. The receptors shown here come from a young man in good health and CMV-seropositive.

The chain carries TRBV11-3 and TRBJ2-3, with 7 nucleotides matching TRBD2. The CDR3 loop spans 14 amino acids. J lost 3 bases, V lost 5 bases, and 5 bases had no gene match. Germline CDR1 SGHNT, CDR2 YENEEA. As DNA, the CDR3 is TGTGCCAGCAGCCGCGTGGGAGGGACAGATACGCAGTATTTT. The encoded protein is CASSRVGGTDTQYF.

The chain employs TRBV7-3 and TRBJ2-1; 8 bases match TRBD2. This CDR3 spans 15 amino acids. With 3 bases clipped from V and 2 bases from J, the junction kept 3 bases outside the gene matches. Germline values: CDR1 SGHTA, CDR2 FQGTGA. The CDR3 DNA reads TGTGCCAGCAGCTTCTTAGCGGGGACCTACAATGAGCAGTTCTTC. Translated, it gives CASSFLAGTYNEQFF.

The chain employs TRBV13 and TRBJ2-5; 7 bases are a match to TRBD2. CDR1 is PRHDT, CDR2 FYEKMQ, per germline (reference sequence). The CDR3 has 14 amino acids. J was trimmed by 4 bases and V by 1 base; bases with no gene match: 3. The CDR3 nucleotides read TGTGCCAGCAGCTTAGATTTAGCGGGAGAGACCCAGTACTTC. It translates to CASSLDLAGETQYF.

The chain links TRBV6-1 to TRBJ2-2; D may be TRBD2 (6 bases). The CDR3 is 14 amino acids. Germline values: CDR1 MNHNS, CDR2 SASEGT. The V end lost 4 bases, the J end lost 7 bases, and 13 bases lay between the germline ends. The CDR3 DNA sequence: TGTGCCAGCAGTGTCAGCCAGGGAGGCGGGGAGCTGTTTTTT. It yields the protein CASSVSQGGGELFF.

The gene calls are TRBV18 and TRBJ1-2, with D unclear. Trimming cost V 2 bases and J 0 bases, with 10 bases left between them. The CDR3 runs to 15 residues. CDR1 and CDR2 from the germline V gene are KGHSH and LQKENI. CDR3 region: CASSPTVQTNYGYTF. As DNA, the CDR3 is TGTGCCAGCTCACCAACCGTACAGACTAACTATGGCTACACCTTC.

This clone was seen only once. The chain has TRBV9 and TRBJ1-2, with 7 bases lining up with TRBD1. Trimming removed 3 bases from V and 2 bases from J; junction bases left unmatched: 13. The germline CDR1 and CDR2 sequences are SGDLS and YYNGEE. This CDR3 spans 17 amino acids. The CDR3 DNA reads as TGTGCCAGCAGCGGGTGGCGTGGACAGGAAATCAACTATGGCTACACCTTC. Translation: CASSGWRGQEINYGYTF.

This chain connects TRBV9 to TRBJ2-2; tentatively, D is TRBD1 (5 bases). V was cut by 7 bases and J by 1 base, with 8 bases left in between. The germline V gene has CDR1 SGDLS and CDR2 YYNGEE. The CDR3 sequence is 13 residues long. The CDR3 nucleotides read TGTGCCAGCGGCAGGGAGAACACCGGGGAGCTGTTTTTT. Encoded protein: CASGRENTGELFF.

V and J are TRBV27 and TRBJ2-5; TRBD2 agrees at 10 bases. Trimming cost V 6 bases and J 6 bases; bases outside gene matches: 7. Per the germline V gene, CDR1 is MNHEY and CDR2 is SMNVEV (reference sequence). The CDR3 is 14 amino acids. The DNA for the CDR3 is TGTGCCAGCAGGGCTAGCGGGAGATTCCAGACCCAGTACTTC. Its translation: CASRASGRFQTQYF.

V gene TRBV6-6 combines with J gene TRBJ2-3, with 12 bases that match TRBD2. The CDR3 spans 16 residues. The V gene's germline CDR1 is MNHNY and CDR2 SVGAGI (reference sequence). J gave up 6 bases and V 6 bases, and 10 bases lay outside the gene matches. DNA for the CDR3: TGTGCCAGCAGCCCCCTTCTAGCGGGAGGGAAGGATACGCAGTATTTT. Its protein product is CASSPLLAGGKDTQYF.

V usage is TRBV25-1 and J usage is TRBJ1-4; TRBD1 matches 9 bases. Germline CDR1 is MGHDK and CDR2 is SYGVNS. CDR3 length equals 14 residues. Trimming took 7 bases from V and 8 from J; bases not matched to a gene: 8. CDR3 protein: CASTQDRGGEKLFF. CDR3 sequence (DNA): TGTGCCAGCACCCAAGACAGGGGGGGGGAAAAACTGTTTTTT.

This clone was observed a few times. V and J are TRBV25-1 and TRBJ2-7, with 12 nucleotides matching TRBD2. V dropped 6 bases and J dropped 2; count of bases not matched to a gene: 5. The CDR3 consists of 15 residues. From germline, CDR1 is MGHDK and CDR2 SYGVNS. The CDR3 DNA is TGTGCCAGCAGCGAGACTAGCGGGAGTACCTACGAGCAGTACTTC. Amino acids: CASSETSGSTYEQYF.

The rearrangement links TRBV30 to TRBJ2-3; perhaps TRBD2 as D (6 bases). V lost 7 bases and J 2 bases, leaving 19 bases between the germline ends. CDR3 size: 15 residues. Germline V gene sequence: CDR1 GTSNPN, CDR2 SVGIG (reference sequence). As DNA, the CDR3 is TGTGCCTCCACCTGGGACTCCGGCTACACAGATACGCAGTATTTT. Translation gives CASTWDSGYTDTQYF.

The chain is built from TRBV15 and TRBJ1-6; 8 bases are a match to TRBD1. Germline CDR1 and CDR2: LNHNV and YYDKDF (reference sequence). This CDR3 contains 15 residues. Trimming removed 4 bases from V and 7 bases from J; junction bases left unmatched: 6. This CDR3 reads CATSKEQGVNSPLHF. CDR3 in DNA: TGTGCCACCAGCAAAGAACAGGGGGTGAATTCACCCCTCCACTTT.

This chain links TRBV5-1 with TRBJ2-3; 12 bases align to TRBD2. Germline CDR1 SGHRS, CDR2 YFSETQ. V lost 2 bases to trimming and J lost 6 bases; unmatched junction nucleotides: 1. CDR3 length: 14 residues. DNA for the CDR3: TGCGCCAGCAGCTTCGGGACTAGCGGGGATACGCAGTATTTT. Protein product: CASSFGTSGDTQYF.

This clone was seen a single time. The rearrangement joins TRBV6-1 to TRBJ2-1; TRBD1 matches at 9 bases. This CDR3 comprises 14 residues. The V gene's germline CDR1 is MNHNS and CDR2 SASEGT. J lost 7 bases, V lost 4 bases, and 5 bases had no gene match. The CDR3 protein is CASSVGGTGNEQFF. In nucleotides, the CDR3 is TGTGCCAGCAGTGTGGGGGGGACAGGGAATGAGCAGTTCTTC.

The CDR3, as DNA: TGTGCCAGCAGCTCGAACCGGGGCACTGAAGCTTTCTTT. This translates into CASSSNRGTEAFF. V gene TRBV11-2 combines with J gene TRBJ1-1; the D is unclear. This CDR3 is 13 amino acids long. Germline lookup yields CDR1 SGHAT and CDR2 FQNNGV. Trimming cost V 4 bases and J 4 bases, with 10 bases left between them.

The rearrangement uses TRBV9 and TRBJ1-2, with D maybe TRBD1 (5 bases). The CDR3 spans 13 residues. Trimming left V 0 bases short and J 4 bases short, with 7 bases between. Germline-derived CDR1 and CDR2 are SGDLS and YYNGEE. The CDR3 here is CASSVGQRYGYTF. In DNA form, the CDR3 reads TGTGCCAGCAGCGTAGGACAGCGCTATGGCTACACCTTC.

V and J are TRBV5-1 and TRBJ2-1; 7 positions match TRBD2. V gave up 0 bases and J gave up 6 bases; unmatched junction bases: 9. CDR3 length: 16 amino acids. Per germline, CDR1 SGHRS and CDR2 YFSETQ. CDR3 loop: CASSLEVRLAPNEQFF. As DNA, the CDR3 is TGCGCCAGCAGCTTGGAAGTGCGACTAGCACCCAATGAGCAGTTCTTC. Based on the CDR3 plus reference TRBV5-1 and TRBJ2-1, the full variable domain is KAGVTQTPRYLIKTRGQQVTLSCSPISGHRSVSWYQQTPGQGLQFLFEYFSETQRNKGNFPGRFSGRQFSNSRSEMNVSTLELGDSALYLCASSLEVRLAPNEQFFGPGTRLTVL.

V usage is TRBV7-8 and J usage is TRBJ2-7, with 7 bases aligning to TRBD1. The CDR3 is 14 amino acids. V shed 5 bases and J 0 bases; nucleotides not matched to a gene: 4. Germline V gene data show CDR1 as SGHVS and CDR2 as FQNEAQ. CDR3 in amino acids: CASSGQVSSYEQYF. CDR3 DNA sequence: TGTGCCAGCAGCGGACAGGTCAGCTCCTACGAGCAGTACTTC.

This clone occurred once. The chain joins TRBV11-3 to TRBJ2-5; tentative D call: TRBD2 (5 bases). The CDR3 has 13 residues. Germline CDR1 and CDR2: SGHNT and YENEEA. Trimming took 6 bases from V and 2 from J, leaving 10 bases between them. The CDR3 sequence is CASRGPGQETQYF. CDR3 coding DNA: TGTGCCAGCAGAGGCCCGGGACAAGAGACCCAGTACTTC.

The chain is built from TRBV7-9 and TRBJ1-1; no firm D call. Trimming pared 6 bases from V and 6 bases from J, leaving 17 bases between. From germline, CDR1 is SEHNR and CDR2 FQNEAQ (reference sequence). The CDR3 is 14 residues long. The CDR3 DNA follows: TGTGCCAGCAGTTCTGAGACCGAGGAATCTGAAGCTTTCTTT. Its translation: CASSSETEESEAFF.

This sequence joins TRBV6-1 and TRBJ2-7; 13 bases are a match to TRBD2. The V gene's germline CDR1 is MNHNS and CDR2 SASEGT. The CDR3 loop spans 14 amino acids. Trimming at V came to 7 bases and at J to 4 bases, leaving 4 bases not matched to a gene. CDR3 nucleotide sequence: TGTGCCAGCACCCCGGGACTAGCGGGGTACGAGCAGTACTTC. Translating gives CASTPGLAGYEQYF.

Comment on this clone: One junction end does not reproduce the germline sequence, and a read error may be involved. The rearrangement uses TRBV5-1 and TRBJ1-2; 7 bases match TRBD1. Germline V gives CDR1 SGHRS, CDR2 YFSETQ. This CDR3 comprises 13 residues. CDR3 loop: CASSLDFEGARAF. The CDR3, as DNA: TGCGCCAGCAGCTTGGATTTCGAGGGGGCGCGGGCCTTC.

The genes are TRBV19 and TRBJ1-1; D uncertain. The CDR3 runs 15 residues. Trimming removed 1 base from V and 4 bases from J, with 13 bases in between. CDR1 is LNHDA, CDR2 SQIVND, per germline (reference sequence). CDR3 nucleotide sequence: TGTGCCAGTAGTATAGGCCGCCTCCCCGGCACTGAAGCTTTCTTT. Its translation: CASSIGRLPGTEAFF.